The 26 T cell receptor beta chains presented below share a single source sample, sequenced in a study of cytomegalovirus exposure and HLA in healthy donors. PCR employed 60 Vbeta and 13 Jbeta primers. Profiled with immunoSEQ multiplex PCR; TCRdb holds only in-frame clones, not every one. The profile shows fewer than 200,000 clones, approximately 81% of them singletons. Specimen: PBMCs. These receptors were obtained from a woman younger than 45 in good health and CMV-seropositive.

Here the CDR3 DNA reads TGTGCCAGCAGCTTATTCTGGGACAGACCCTACGAGCAGTACTTC. Residues: CASSLFWDRPYEQYF. V usage is TRBV7-9 and J usage is TRBJ2-7, with TRBD1 matching 7 bases. Germline V gives CDR1 SEHNR, CDR2 FQNEAQ (reference sequence). J gave up 2 bases and V 2 bases, and 6 bases lay outside the gene matches. CDR3 length: 15 residues. The full variable domain, its missing parts supplied by reference TRBV7-9 and TRBJ2-7, is DTGVSQNPRHKITKRGQNVTFRCDPISEHNRLYWYRQTLGQGPEFLTYFQNEAQLEKSRLLSDRFSAERPKGSFSTLEIQRTEQGDSAMYLCASSLFWDRPYEQYFGPGTRLTVT.

The rearrangement joins TRBV14 to TRBJ1-6; D may be TRBD1 (5 bases). The germline CDR1 and CDR2 sequences are SGHDN and FVKESK. The CDR3 is 17 amino acids. V gave up 4 bases and J gave up 0 bases, with 13 bases separating them. CDR3 sequence (DNA): TGTGCCAGCAGCCCGGGACTCCCACCCTCCTATAATTCACCCCTCCACTTT. Translation gives CASSPGLPPSYNSPLHF.

The chain's CDR3 is CASSPPPGSGANVLTF. As DNA, the CDR3 is TGTGCCAGTAGTCCTCCCCCCGGGTCTGGGGCCAACGTCCTGACTTTC. The gene calls are TRBV19 and TRBJ2-6; the D is unclear. V dropped 5 bases and J dropped 1 base, with 12 bases sitting between them. Germline CDR1 LNHDA, CDR2 SQIVND (reference sequence). This CDR3 comprises 16 residues.

The sample holds one count of this clone. This chain connects TRBV29-1 to TRBJ1-2, with no clear D. V lost 7 bases, J lost 14 bases, and 23 bases lay in between. This CDR3 spans 12 amino acids. Germline CDR1 reads SQVTM; CDR2 reads ANQGSEA. The CDR3, as DNA: TGCAGCGGGGGAGGGATGGCTATGGCTGGGACCTTC. It codes for CSGGGMAMAGTF.

The genes are TRBV29-1 and TRBJ1-2; D is unclear. CDR3 length: 15 amino acids. Germline V gives CDR1 SQVTM, CDR2 ANQGSEA. V was cut by 0 bases and J by 8 bases, with 19 bases left in between. In nucleotides, the CDR3 is TGCAGCGTTGAAGATATACAGCGACTTCCGGGGGGCTACACCTTC. It translates to CSVEDIQRLPGGYTF.

The CDR3 sequence: CASSDPPSGQVNTEAFF. The CDR3 DNA reads as TGTGCCAGCAGTGACCCCCCGTCAGGGCAGGTCAACACTGAAGCTTTCTTT. The chain combines TRBV2 with TRBJ1-1; a weak D match, TRBD1 (5 bases). Trimming removed 3 bases from V and 2 bases from J, with 19 bases in between. This CDR3 spans 17 amino acids. Germline V lookup: CDR1 SNHLY, CDR2 FYNNEI.

The chain is built from TRBV10-3 and TRBJ2-7; the D gene is possibly TRBD1 (5 bases). V shed 3 bases and J shed 7 bases, with 10 bases lying between them. The CDR3 loop spans 12 amino acids. The germline gives CDR1 ENHRY, CDR2 SYGVKD. The CDR3 here is CAISDSKGEQYF. For the CDR3, the DNA is TGTGCCATCAGTGATTCAAAGGGGGAGCAGTACTTC.

The V gene is TRBV18, the J gene TRBJ1-5; 8 positions agree with TRBD1. With V trimmed by 3 bases and J by 6 bases, 13 bases remained unmatched. CDR1 is KGHSH and CDR2 is LQKENI in the germline V gene. The CDR3 contains 17 residues. The CDR3 nucleotides are TGTGCCAGCTCACCTGGGCAGGGGGCGCGGGACGGTCAGCCCCAGCATTTT. Residues: CASSPGQGARDGQPQHF.

In this sample, this clone turned up a few times. The rearrangement joins TRBV4-1 to TRBJ1-4; TRBD1 aligns across 9 bases. The V gene end was trimmed by 2 bases and the J gene end by 6 bases; junction bases not matched to a gene: 10. The CDR3 consists of 17 residues. Looked up from germline, CDR1 is MGHRA and CDR2 is YSYEKL. The CDR3 sequence: CASSQQGLGQGDEKLFF. CDR3 nucleotide sequence: TGCGCCAGCAGCCAACAGGGCCTGGGACAGGGTGATGAAAAACTGTTTTTT.

V usage is TRBV27 and J usage is TRBJ1-2, with TRBD1 identical over 9 bases. Germline CDR1 is MNHEY and CDR2 is SMNVEV (reference sequence). Unmatched junction bases numbered 10, after V lost 3 bases and J lost 8 bases. This CDR3 contains 15 residues. Here the CDR3 reads CASSFEGTGREGYTF. The CDR3 nucleotides read TGTGCCAGCAGTTTTGAGGGGACAGGGAGAGAAGGCTACACCTTC.

J is TRBJ2-3 and V is TRBV29-1; no reliable D call. The CDR3 sequence is 15 residues long. V lost 0 bases, J lost 2 bases, and 12 bases lay in between. Germline CDR1 and CDR2: SQVTM and ANQGSEA. DNA of the CDR3: TGCAGCGTTGAAGACACGTCAGGTACCACAGATACGCAGTATTTT. Amino acids: CSVEDTSGTTDTQYF.

This clone was seen a single time. The chain couples TRBV7-2 to TRBJ1-2, with 8 bases lining up with TRBD1. This CDR3 has 13 residues. Trimming removed 2 bases from V and 8 bases from J; junction bases left unmatched: 4. Looked up from germline, CDR1 is SGHTA and CDR2 is FQGNSA. CDR3 protein: CASSLQGAFGYTF. In nucleotides, the CDR3 is TGTGCCAGCAGCTTACAGGGGGCATTCGGCTACACCTTC. The full variable domain, completed using reference TRBV7-2 and TRBJ1-2, is GAGVSQSPSNKVTEKGKDVELRCDPISGHTALYWYRQSLGQGLEFLIYFQGNSAPDKSGLPSDRFSAERTGGSVSTLTIQRTQQEDSAVYLCASSLQGAFGYTFGSGTRLTVV.

This rearrangement joins TRBV5-1 to TRBJ2-1, with 12 nucleotides matching TRBD2. This CDR3 has 14 residues. The V and J ends lost 7 bases and 7 bases, in that order; junction bases with no gene match: 6. The germline gives CDR1 SGHRS, CDR2 YFSETQ. The CDR3 reads CASGSSGGVNEQFF. CDR3 nucleotide sequence: TGCGCCAGCGGGTCTAGCGGGGGGGTGAATGAGCAGTTCTTC.

The chain couples TRBV18 to TRBJ2-2; a weak D match, TRBD1 (6 bases). V lost 2 bases to trimming and J lost 2 bases, with 15 bases between them. Germline V gene lookup returns CDR1 KGHSH and CDR2 LQKENI. CDR3 length equals 17 residues. CDR3 region: CASSPFSGTTNTGELFF. The CDR3 coding sequence is TGTGCCAGCTCACCATTCTCCGGGACAACTAACACCGGGGAGCTGTTTTTT.

The chain combines TRBV7-6 with TRBJ1-3, with TRBD1 as a possible D gene (6 bases). With 5 bases removed from V and 4 bases from J, the gap between germline ends came to 12 bases. CDR1 and CDR2 (germline): SGHVS, FNYEAQ. CDR3 length: 14 residues. The CDR3 nucleotides read TGTGCCAGCAGCACCACAGGGTACGGAAACACCATATATTTT. Its protein product is CASSTTGYGNTIYF.

The chain recombines TRBV7-9 with TRBJ1-4; TRBD1 matches 10 bases. The trim removed 2 bases at V and 7 bases at J, leaving 10 bases unmatched. This CDR3 comprises 17 residues. The germline gives CDR1 SEHNR, CDR2 FQNEAQ (reference sequence). CDR3 nucleotides: TGTGCCAGCAGCTTACCTCCGGGACAGGGGATGCGTGAAAAACTGTTTTTT. It is translated as CASSLPPGQGMREKLFF.

The rearrangement links TRBV4-3 to TRBJ1-1, with D perhaps TRBD1 (6 bases). CDR3 size: 15 residues. The V gene's germline CDR1 is LGHNA and CDR2 YSLEER. The V end was cut by 1 base, the J end by 4 bases, with 13 bases between. The CDR3 sequence is CASSQGVGRGTEAFF. The CDR3 DNA sequence: TGCGCCAGCAGCCAAGGAGTTGGCAGGGGCACTGAAGCTTTCTTT.

This chain joins TRBV5-4 and TRBJ1-1, with D possibly TRBD1 on 5 matching bases. V was pared by 3 bases and J by 3 bases, with 12 bases between. The CDR3 contains 14 residues. Germline V gene sequence: CDR1 SGHNT, CDR2 YYREEE (reference sequence). This CDR3 reads CASSSFGTYTEAFF. The CDR3 DNA follows: TGTGCCAGCAGCTCCTTCGGGACTTACACTGAAGCTTTCTTT.

This clone has only a few counts. The chain recombines TRBV6-5 with TRBJ2-1; 9 bases map to TRBD2. The CDR3 is 15 residues long. V shed 2 bases and J 4 bases; nucleotides not matched to a gene: 3. The germline V gene encodes CDR1 MNHEY and CDR2 SVGAGI. In DNA form, the CDR3 reads TGTGCCAGCAGTTACGAGAGCGGGGGGTACAATGAGCAGTTCTTC. It yields the protein CASSYESGGYNEQFF.

The chain couples TRBV9 to TRBJ1-6; 8 bases line up with TRBD1. Germline CDR1 and CDR2: SGDLS and YYNGEE. V lost 4 bases and J lost 7; bases outside the gene matches: 7. There are 15 residues in the CDR3. The CDR3 region has the DNA TGTGCCAGCAGCATCCGACAGGGGCGGAATTCACCCCTCCACTTT. Translating gives CASSIRQGRNSPLHF. Supplemented by reference TRBV9 and TRBJ1-6, the full variable domain reads DSGVTQTPKHLITATGQRVTLRCSPRSGDLSVYWYQQSLDQGLQFLIQYYNGEERAKGNILERFSAQQFPDLHSELNLSSLELGDSALYFCASSIRQGRNSPLHFGNGTRLTVT.

This sequence joins TRBV19 and TRBJ2-7; weak D call: TRBD2 (6 bases). Trimming cost V 3 bases and J 0 bases, with 9 bases left between them. The CDR3 is 14 amino acids. The V gene's germline CDR1 is LNHDA and CDR2 SQIVND (reference sequence). CDR3 sequence reads: CASSITGSSYEQYF. The CDR3 DNA sequence: TGTGCCAGTAGTATCACCGGGAGCTCCTACGAGCAGTACTTC.

The chain recombines TRBV9 with TRBJ1-4, with D tentatively TRBD1 (6 bases). The ends were cut back, 1 base at V and 3 bases at J, with 13 bases in the middle. This CDR3 comprises 16 residues. Germline CDR1 SGDLS, CDR2 YYNGEE. CDR3 DNA: TGTGCCAGCAGCGTACTACCCAGGGGCTCTAATGAAAAACTGTTTTTT. Its protein product is CASSVLPRGSNEKLFF. Full variable domain (rest looked up from reference TRBV9 and TRBJ1-4): DSGVTQTPKHLITATGQRVTLRCSPRSGDLSVYWYQQSLDQGLQFLIQYYNGEERAKGNILERFSAQQFPDLHSELNLSSLELGDSALYFCASSVLPRGSNEKLFFGSGTQLSVL.

V is TRBV12-5 and J is TRBJ2-1; 9 bases match TRBD2. The germline CDR1 and CDR2 sequences are LGHNT and FRNRAP. CDR3 length: 20 amino acids. The V segment lost 5 bases and the J segment 8 bases; nucleotides outside the gene matches: 25. The CDR3 sequence is CASGPGAVGLAGPNWDEQFF. The DNA for the CDR3 is TGTGCTAGTGGTCCTGGGGCGGTTGGCCTAGCGGGACCCAATTGGGATGAGCAGTTCTTC. Looking up the rest from reference TRBV12-5 and TRBJ2-1 gives the full variable domain: DARVTQTPRHKVTEMGQEVTMRCQPILGHNTVFWYRQTMMQGLELLAYFRNRAPLDDSGMPKDRFSAEMPDATLATLKIQPSEPRDSAVYFCASGPGAVGLAGPNWDEQFFGPGTRLTVL.

The chain carries TRBV19 and TRBJ1-2; TRBD1 aligns across 9 bases. The CDR3 length is 13 residues. Germline CDR1 LNHDA, CDR2 SQIVND (reference sequence). V trimming: 7 bases; J trimming: 6 bases; junction bases outside the gene matches: 6. The CDR3 DNA reads as TGTGCCAGTACCGTAACAGGGGGCGATGGCTACACCTTC. Translating it yields CASTVTGGDGYTF.

This chain joins TRBV30 and TRBJ1-3, with D possibly matching TRBD1 (5 bases). This CDR3 is 12 amino acids long. Germline values: CDR1 GTSNPN, CDR2 SVGIG (reference sequence). With 6 bases removed from V and 3 bases from J, the gap between germline ends came to 9 bases. The CDR3 nucleotides read TGTGCCTGCGGGGGGTATGGAAACACCATATATTTT. Translated, it gives CACGGYGNTIYF. Drawing the rest from reference TRBV30 and TRBJ1-3, the complete variable domain is SQTIHQWPATLVQPVGSPLSLECTVEGTSNPNLYWYRQAAGRGLQLLFYSVGIGQISSEVPQNLSASRPQDRQFILSSKKLLLSDSGFYLCACGGYGNTIYFGEGSWLTVV.

The sample holds a few counts of this clone. The rearrangement links TRBV5-4 to TRBJ2-4; 14 nucleotides line up with TRBD2. CDR1 SGHNT and CDR2 YYREEE come from the germline V gene (reference sequence). J was trimmed by 6 bases and V by 4 bases; bases with no gene match: 3. The CDR3 is 15 residues long. The CDR3 spells CASSAGLAGVNIQYF. CDR3 bases: TGTGCCAGCAGCGCGGGACTAGCGGGGGTAAACATTCAGTACTTC.